The TCR beta chain under discussion was sequenced for a study of cytomegalovirus exposure and HLA in healthy donors. Study-wide results and limits: An assumption of roughly uniform sequencing depth across donors underlay the presence/absence analyses. Reportedly, diagnosis of cytomegalovirus status by the classifier showed high specificity and sensitivity. Some public TCRs appeared in many individuals, while most sequences were rare.

For this clone: Its specificity is not known.

Researchers ran the PCR with 60 Vbeta and 13 Jbeta primers. Assay: immunoSEQ multiplex PCR; the TCRdb copy retains only in-frame clones and omits some. This sample yields about 100,000 clones, of which around 85% are seen a single time; under 5% belongs to the top ten. There are 17 residues in the CDR3. CDR1 and CDR2 (germline): LGHNA, YSLEER. Deletions cut 0 bases from V and 2 bases from J, with 11 bases between. This sequence was found in a man younger than 40 in good health and CMV-seronegative. The sample taken for sequencing was PBMCs. V gene TRBV4-3 combines with J gene TRBJ2-6; D is uncertain. CDR3 loop: CASSQDLWSTGANVLTF. The DNA of the CDR3 is TGCGCCAGCAGCCAAGATCTTTGGAGCACTGGGGCCAACGTCCTGACTTTC.